The source of this TCR beta chain is a study of blood T cells in healthy people across ages. Combining a sample-barcoded 5' primer with a J-beta primer mix, a second PCR ran for about 7 to 11 cycles. One entry per CDR3 protein results from TCRdb running MiXCR on the 5' RACE reads. The sample records approximately 490,000 distinct CDR3 sequences, nearly 25% being singletons. The CDR3 sequence is 16 residues long. Germline-derived CDR1 and CDR2 are LGHNA and YSLEER. For this clonotype: What it binds is not known.

Study conclusions and caveats: CMV infection status of these donors was not known.

These data were also filed under a second study, of T cells of mothers and their children.

This sequence joins TRBV4-3 and TRBJ2-5, with a tentative D call TRBD2 (6 bases). The J call may be wrong; the DNA end is better matched by TRBJ2-1. This TCR was recovered from a boy aged 5-17 years in good health. Material for sequencing was blood. In DNA, the CDR3 is TGCGCCAGCAGCCATTCCGAGACTAGTCGGTTTAATGAGCAGTTCTTC. Residues: CASSHSETSRFNEQFF.